This paragraph covers one TCR beta chain sequence. Its target is unknown. Sequenced by immunoSEQ multiplex PCR; TCRdb stores in-frame clones only, minus some. This sample yields some 5,700 clones, of which around 60% are seen a single time; around 40% belongs to the top ten. These data are taken from a study of CD8 T cell repertoires and HIV-1 epitope variants. Study-wide context: T cells were stimulated with Twenty-five Gag and Nef peptides separately. Cultures ran about 9 days, with IL-2, IL-7 and IL-15 added on days 3 and 7.

Points from the study as a whole: Four to six clonotypes recognized Nef KF9, one HW9, none TAALDMSHF.

The clonotype was recovered from a male donor with HIV. The source material was cultured CD8+ T cells derived from PBMCs.

The CDR3 bases are TGCAGCGTGGACAGTAGCACAGATACGCAGTATTTT. Its protein is CSVDSSTDTQYF. This chain joins TRBV29-1 and TRBJ2-3, with D perhaps TRBD1 (6 bases). The CDR3 covers 12 residues. The V end lost 6 bases, the J end lost 0 bases, and 7 bases lay between the germline ends. Germline CDR1 is SQVTM and CDR2 is ANQGSEA.